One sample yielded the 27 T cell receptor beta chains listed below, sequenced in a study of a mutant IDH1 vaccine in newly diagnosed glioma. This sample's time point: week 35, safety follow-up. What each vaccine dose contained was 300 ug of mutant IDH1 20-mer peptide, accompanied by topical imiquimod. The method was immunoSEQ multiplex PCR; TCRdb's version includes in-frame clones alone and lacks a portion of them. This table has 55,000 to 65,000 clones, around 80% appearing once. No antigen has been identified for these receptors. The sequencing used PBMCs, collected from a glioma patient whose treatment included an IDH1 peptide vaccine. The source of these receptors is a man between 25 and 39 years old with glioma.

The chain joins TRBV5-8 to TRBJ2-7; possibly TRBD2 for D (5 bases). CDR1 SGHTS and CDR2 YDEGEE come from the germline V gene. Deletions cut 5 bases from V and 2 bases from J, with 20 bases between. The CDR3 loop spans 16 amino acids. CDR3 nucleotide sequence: TGTGCCAGCAGAACACGAAGCCGGGATCTCACCTACGAGCAGTACTTC. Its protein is CASRTRSRDLTYEQYF.

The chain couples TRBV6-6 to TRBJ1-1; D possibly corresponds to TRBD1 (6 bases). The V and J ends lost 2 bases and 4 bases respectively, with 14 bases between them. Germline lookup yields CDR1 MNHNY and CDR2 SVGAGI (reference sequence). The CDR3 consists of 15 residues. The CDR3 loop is CASSYGVGGATEAFF. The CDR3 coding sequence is TGTGCCAGCAGTTACGGCGTGGGGGGGGCCACTGAAGCTTTCTTT.

CDR3 nucleotides: TGTGCCACCGGAGCTGCTGAGGGTGAGCAGTTCTTC. Translated: CATGAAEGEQFF. V is TRBV6-1 and J is TRBJ2-1; D may be TRBD2 (5 bases). Germline V gene lookup returns CDR1 MNHNS and CDR2 SASEGT. V was cut by 10 bases and J by 9 bases, with 16 bases left in between. The CDR3 extends over 12 amino acids.

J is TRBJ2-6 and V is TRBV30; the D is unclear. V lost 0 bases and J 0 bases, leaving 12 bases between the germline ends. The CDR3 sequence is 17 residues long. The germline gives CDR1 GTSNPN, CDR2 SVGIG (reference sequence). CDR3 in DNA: TGTGCCTGGAGTGTAAAGTTCCTGCTCTCTGGGGCCAACGTCCTGACTTTC. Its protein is CAWSVKFLLSGANVLTF.

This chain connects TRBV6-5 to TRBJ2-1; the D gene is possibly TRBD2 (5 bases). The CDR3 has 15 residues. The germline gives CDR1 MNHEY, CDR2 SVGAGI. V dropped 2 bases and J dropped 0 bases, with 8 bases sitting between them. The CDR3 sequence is CASSYDYSSYNEQFF. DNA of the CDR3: TGTGCCAGCAGTTACGACTACAGCTCCTACAATGAGCAGTTCTTC.

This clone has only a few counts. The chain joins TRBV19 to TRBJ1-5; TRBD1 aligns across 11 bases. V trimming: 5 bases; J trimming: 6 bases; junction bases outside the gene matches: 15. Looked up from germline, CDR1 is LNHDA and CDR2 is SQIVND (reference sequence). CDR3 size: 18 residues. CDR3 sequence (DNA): TGTGCCAGTAGTCCCGGAGGACAGGGGGCGCGGCGCGGTCAGCCCCAGCATTTT. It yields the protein CASSPGGQGARRGQPQHF.

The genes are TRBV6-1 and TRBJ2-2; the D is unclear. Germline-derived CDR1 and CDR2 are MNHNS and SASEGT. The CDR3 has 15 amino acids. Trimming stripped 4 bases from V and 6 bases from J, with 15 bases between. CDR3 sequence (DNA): TGTGCCAGCAGTGGCACCAGTTTTGGTGCCGGGGAGCTGTTTTTT. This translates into CASSGTSFGAGELFF.

As DNA, the CDR3 is TGTGCCAGCAATGCCGGGACAGAGAACACTGAAGCTTTCTTT. This translates into CASNAGTENTEAFF. The rearrangement joins TRBV7-9 to TRBJ1-1; 7 bases line up with TRBD1. V was pared by 7 bases and J by 1 base, with 6 bases of the junction left unmatched. The germline gives CDR1 SEHNR, CDR2 FQNEAQ (reference sequence). This CDR3 has 14 amino acids.

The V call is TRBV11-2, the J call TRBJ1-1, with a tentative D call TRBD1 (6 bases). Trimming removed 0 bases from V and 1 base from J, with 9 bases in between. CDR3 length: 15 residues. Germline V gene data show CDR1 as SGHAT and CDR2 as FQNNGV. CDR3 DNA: TGTGCCAGCAGCTTAGAAGGGGGGCGGAACACTGAAGCTTTCTTT. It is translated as CASSLEGGRNTEAFF.

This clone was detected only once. In DNA form, the CDR3 reads TGTGCCAGCAGCCCGTGGGGGAATCGGGCAACTAATGAAAAACTGTTTTTT. As protein: CASSPWGNRATNEKLFF. The rearrangement joins TRBV5-8 to TRBJ1-4, with a tentative D call TRBD1 (5 bases). V was cut by 4 bases and J by 0 bases, with 16 bases left in between. CDR1 and CDR2 from the germline V gene are SGHTS and YDEGEE. CDR3 length: 17 residues.

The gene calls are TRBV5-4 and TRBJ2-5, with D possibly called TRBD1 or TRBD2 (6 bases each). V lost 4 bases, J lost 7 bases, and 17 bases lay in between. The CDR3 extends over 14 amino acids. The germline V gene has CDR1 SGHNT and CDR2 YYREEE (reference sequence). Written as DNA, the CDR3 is TGTGCCAGCAGCCCATCGCACCCGGGGGCGACCCAGTACTTC. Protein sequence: CASSPSHPGATQYF. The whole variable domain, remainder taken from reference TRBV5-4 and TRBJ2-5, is ETGVTQSPTHLIKTRGQQVTLRCSSQSGHNTVSWYQQALGQGPQFIFQYYREEENGRGNFPPRFSGLQFPNYSSELNVNALELDDSALYLCASSPSHPGATQYFGPGTRLLVL.

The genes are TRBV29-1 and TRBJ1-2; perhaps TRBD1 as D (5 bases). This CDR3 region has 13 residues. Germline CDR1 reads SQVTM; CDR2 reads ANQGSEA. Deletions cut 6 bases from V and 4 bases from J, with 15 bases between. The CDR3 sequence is CSVGEGLSYGYTF. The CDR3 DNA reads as TGCAGCGTGGGGGAGGGACTGTCCTATGGCTACACCTTC.

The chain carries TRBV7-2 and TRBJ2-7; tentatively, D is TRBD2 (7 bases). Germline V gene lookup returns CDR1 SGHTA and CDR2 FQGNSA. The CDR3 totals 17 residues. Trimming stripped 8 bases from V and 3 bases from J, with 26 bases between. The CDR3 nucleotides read TGTGCCAGCTCCTGGGAGGGGGGACACCTTATTTTCTACGAGCAGTACTTC. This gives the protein CASSWEGGHLIFYEQYF.

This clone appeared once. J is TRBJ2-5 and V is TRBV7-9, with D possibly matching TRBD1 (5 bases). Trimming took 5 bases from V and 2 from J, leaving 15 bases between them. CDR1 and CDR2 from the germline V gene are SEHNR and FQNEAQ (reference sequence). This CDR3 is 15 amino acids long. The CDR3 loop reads CASSRERQIQETQYF. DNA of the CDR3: TGTGCCAGCAGCCGCGAAAGACAGATACAAGAGACCCAGTACTTC.

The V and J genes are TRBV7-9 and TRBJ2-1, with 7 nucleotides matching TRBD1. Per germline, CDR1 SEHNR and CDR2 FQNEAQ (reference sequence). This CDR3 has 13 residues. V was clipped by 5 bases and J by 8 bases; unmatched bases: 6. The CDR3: CASSPVTGHEQFF. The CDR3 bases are TGTGCCAGCAGCCCAGTGACAGGGCATGAGCAGTTCTTC.

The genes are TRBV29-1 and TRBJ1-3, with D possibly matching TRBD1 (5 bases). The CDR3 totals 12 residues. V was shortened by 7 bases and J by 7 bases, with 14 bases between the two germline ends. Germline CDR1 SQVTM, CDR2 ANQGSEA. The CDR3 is CSARDSRNTIYF. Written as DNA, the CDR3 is TGCAGCGCTCGGGACTCACGGAACACCATATATTTT.

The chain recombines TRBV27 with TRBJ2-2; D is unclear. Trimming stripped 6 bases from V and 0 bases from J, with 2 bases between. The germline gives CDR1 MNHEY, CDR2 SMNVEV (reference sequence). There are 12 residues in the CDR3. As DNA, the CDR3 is TGTGCCAGCAGCCCGAACACCGGGGAGCTGTTTTTT. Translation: CASSPNTGELFF.

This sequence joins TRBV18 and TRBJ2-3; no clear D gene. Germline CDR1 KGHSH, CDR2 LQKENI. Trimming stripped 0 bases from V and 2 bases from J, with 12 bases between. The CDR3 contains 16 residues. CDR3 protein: CASSPPGRTYTDTQYF. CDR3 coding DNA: TGTGCCAGCTCACCACCGGGCAGGACGTACACAGATACGCAGTATTTT.

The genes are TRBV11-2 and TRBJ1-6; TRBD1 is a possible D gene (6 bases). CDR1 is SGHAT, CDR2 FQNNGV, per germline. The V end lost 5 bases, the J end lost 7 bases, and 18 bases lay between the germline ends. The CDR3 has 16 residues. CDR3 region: CASSPRVTGTNSPLHF. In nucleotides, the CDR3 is TGTGCCAGCAGCCCCAGGGTGACAGGAACAAATTCACCCCTCCACTTT.

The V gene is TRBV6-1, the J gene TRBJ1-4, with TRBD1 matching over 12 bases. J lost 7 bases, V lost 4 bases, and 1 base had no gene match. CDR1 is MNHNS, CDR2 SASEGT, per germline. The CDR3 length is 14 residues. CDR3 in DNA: TGTGCCAGCAGTGGGGGACAGGGGGCTGAAAAACTGTTTTTT. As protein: CASSGGQGAEKLFF.

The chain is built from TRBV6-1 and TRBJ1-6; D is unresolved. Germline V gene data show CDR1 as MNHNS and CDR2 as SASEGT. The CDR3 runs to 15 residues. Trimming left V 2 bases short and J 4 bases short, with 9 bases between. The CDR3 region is CASSERLGYNSPLHF. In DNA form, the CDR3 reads TGTGCCAGCAGTGAAAGGTTAGGATATAATTCACCCCTCCACTTT.

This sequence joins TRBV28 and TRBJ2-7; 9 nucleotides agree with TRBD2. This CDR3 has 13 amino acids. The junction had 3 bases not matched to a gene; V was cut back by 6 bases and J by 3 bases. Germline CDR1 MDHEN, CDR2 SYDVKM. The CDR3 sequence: CASRVAGDYEQYF. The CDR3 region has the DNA TGTGCCAGCAGGGTAGCGGGGGACTACGAGCAGTACTTC.

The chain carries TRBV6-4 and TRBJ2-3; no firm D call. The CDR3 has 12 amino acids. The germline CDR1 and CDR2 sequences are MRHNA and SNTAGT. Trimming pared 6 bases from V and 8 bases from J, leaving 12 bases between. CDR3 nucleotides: TGTGCCAGCAGGTCGACTGGCGGTACGCAGTATTTT. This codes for CASRSTGGTQYF.

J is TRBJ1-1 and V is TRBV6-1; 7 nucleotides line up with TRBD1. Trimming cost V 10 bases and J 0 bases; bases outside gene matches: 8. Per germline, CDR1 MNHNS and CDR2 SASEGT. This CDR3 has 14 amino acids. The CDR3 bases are TGTGCCACCCGGGAAGACAGGGTGAACACTGAAGCTTTCTTT. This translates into CATREDRVNTEAFF.

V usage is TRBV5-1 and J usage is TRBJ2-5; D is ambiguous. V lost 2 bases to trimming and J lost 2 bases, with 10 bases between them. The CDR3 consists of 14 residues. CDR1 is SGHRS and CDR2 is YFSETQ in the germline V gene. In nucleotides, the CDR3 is TGCGCCAGCAGCTTCCAGACCCAACAAGAGACCCAGTACTTC. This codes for CASSFQTQQETQYF.

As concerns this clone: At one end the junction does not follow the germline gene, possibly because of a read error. In DNA, the CDR3 is TGTGCCAGCAGTCAAGGGGGACTAGCGACCGGGGAGCTGTTTTTT. Residues: CASSQGGLATGELFF. This chain links TRBV4-2 with TRBJ2-2, with TRBD2 identical over 10 bases. There are 15 residues in the CDR3. Germline V gives CDR1 LGHNA, CDR2 YNFKEQ.

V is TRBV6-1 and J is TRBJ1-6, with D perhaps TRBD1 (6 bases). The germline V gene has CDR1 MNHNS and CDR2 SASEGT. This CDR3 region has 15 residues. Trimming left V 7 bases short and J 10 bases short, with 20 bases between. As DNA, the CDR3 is TGTGCCAGCAAGGTGGGCGGTCCCGGGGGCTCACCCCTCCACTTT. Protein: CASKVGGPGGSPLHF.